This T cell receptor (beta chain) was profiled in a study of T cell changes during pregnancy in multiple sclerosis (dated by TCRdb to the late 2010s). Notes on the research overall: The study examined how the T cell repertoire changed over the course of pregnancy in women with multiple sclerosis.

On this clone: There is no known antigen for this receptor. No much larger clone exists at a distance of one base, and base qualities are not known.

V and J are trimmed by 4 bases and 5 bases, and the gene matches miss 8 bases of the junction. The CDR3 numbers 15 residues from cysteine through phenylalanine. Left in the record is the CDR3 DNA by itself, 45 bases read in frame from the first base. CDR1 and CDR2, looked up from the germline V gene, are SGDLS and YYNGEE. The library was generated by the immunoSEQ multiplex PCR assay. Drawn from immuneACCESS, this table holds only the in-frame rearrangements with V and J called that TCRdb kept. Clones are partly lost; checked studies trace under half to an unresolved V gene and leave the rest unexplained. The sample records tens of thousands of clones, almost 90% of which are singletons. Approximately 0.52% of the sample is taken by the ten largest.

The sequence is built from TRBV9 and TRBJ2-1, with TRBD2 matching 8 junction bases. The source material was CD4+ T cells from peripheral blood mononuclear cells, sampled in the second trimester of pregnancy. The sequence was obtained from a female donor with multiple sclerosis, enrolled in a pregnancy study. The DNA is as follows: TGTGCCAGCAGCCCGGGACTAGTAGGCCACAATGAGCAGTTCTTC. This gives the protein CASSPGLVGHNEQFF. Extended through the reference TRBV9 and TRBJ2-1 proteins, this CDR3 yields the full variable domain: DSGVTQTPKHLITATGQRVTLRCSPRSGDLSVYWYQQSLDQGLQFLIQYYNGEERAKGNILERFSAQQFPDLHSELNLSSLELGDSALYFCASSPGLVGHNEQFFGPGTRLTVL.